These T cell receptor beta chains were read from a single sample in a study of cytomegalovirus exposure and HLA in healthy donors. The protocol was immunoSEQ multiplex PCR, while the TCRdb copy is restricted to in-frame clones and leaves out a portion. The sample yields some 190,000 clones, 70% to 75% seen once. The sequenced sample was PBMCs. Source of these receptors: a man in his thirties or forties in good health and CMV-seropositive. Each CDR3 is given with its conserved first and last residue. Fields, in order: V gene, D gene, J gene, clone size, CDR3 DNA, CDR3 protein. A D gene is named only where the DNA matches it firmly. Size is stated for part of the rows, as once, few or many counts, or as a class when the clone is expanded.

v_gene: TRBV10-3; d_gene: NA; j_gene: TRBJ2-2; abundance: NA; CDR3nt: TGTGCCATCAGTGGCTACAGGGCCGATGTCGGGGAGCTGTTTTTT; CDR3aa: CAISGYRADVGELFF
v_gene: TRBV4-2; d_gene: NA; j_gene: TRBJ1-5; abundance: NA; CDR3nt: TGTGCCAGCAGCCACCCCGGGGTACGTCTTAGCAATCAGCCCCAGCATTTT; CDR3aa: CASSHPGVRLSNQPQHF
v_gene: TRBV7-2; d_gene: TRBD2; j_gene: TRBJ2-1; abundance: NA; CDR3nt: TGTGCCAGCAAAGGCGGGAGGGGAGACAATGAGCAGTTCTTC; CDR3aa: CASKGGRGDNEQFF
v_gene: TRBV5-5; d_gene: NA; j_gene: TRBJ2-1; abundance: NA; CDR3nt: TGTGCCAGCAGCTTCTGGGAGGACAATGAGCAGTTCTTC; CDR3aa: CASSFWEDNEQFF
v_gene: TRBV5-4; d_gene: NA; j_gene: TRBJ2-7; abundance: few; CDR3nt: TGTGCCAGCAGTCATTCTACAGTGCCCTACGAGCAGTACTTC; CDR3aa: CASSHSTVPYEQYF
v_gene: TRBV6-1; d_gene: TRBD2; j_gene: TRBJ2-3; abundance: NA; CDR3nt: TGTGCCTGCGGACTAGCTAGCGCAGATACGCAGTATTTT; CDR3aa: CACGLASADTQYF
v_gene: TRBV28; d_gene: TRBD2; j_gene: TRBJ2-5; abundance: NA; CDR3nt: TGTGCCAGCAGCTTTAGCGGGAGTTCAAAGACCCAGTACTTC; CDR3aa: CASSFSGSSKTQYF
v_gene: TRBV5-1; d_gene: NA; j_gene: TRBJ2-5; abundance: NA; CDR3nt: TGCGCCAGCAGCCCATCTTGGATTGCGGGACAAGAGACCCAGTACTTC; CDR3aa: CASSPSWIAGQETQYF
v_gene: TRBV2; d_gene: NA; j_gene: TRBJ1-1; abundance: NA; CDR3nt: TGTGCCAGCAGTAGACAGCCCATGAACACTGAAGCTTTCTTT; CDR3aa: CASSRQPMNTEAFF
v_gene: TRBV4-3; d_gene: TRBD2; j_gene: TRBJ2-3; abundance: NA; CDR3nt: TGCGCCAGCAGCCAATTGGCTAGCGGGAGCATGGATACGCAGTATTTT; CDR3aa: CASSQLASGSMDTQYF
v_gene: TRBV6-5; d_gene: TRBD1; j_gene: TRBJ2-7; abundance: NA; CDR3nt: TGTGCCAGCAGTTACTCGACGGCAGGGGGCTACGAGCAGTACTTC; CDR3aa: CASSYSTAGGYEQYF
v_gene: TRBV28; d_gene: TRBD1; j_gene: TRBJ2-2; abundance: once; CDR3nt: TGTGCCAGCAGTTTAATCCGACAGGGTGGCACCGGGGAGCTGTTTTTT; CDR3aa: CASSLIRQGGTGELFF
v_gene: TRBV7-9; d_gene: TRBD2; j_gene: TRBJ2-7; abundance: NA; CDR3nt: TGTGCCAGCGCGCGGGAGTCCTACGAGCAGTACTTC; CDR3aa: CASARESYEQYF
v_gene: TRBV30; d_gene: NA; j_gene: TRBJ2-7; abundance: NA; CDR3nt: TGTGCCTGGAGTGTAAACGGGAGCCTCTCCTACGAGCAGTACTTC; CDR3aa: CAWSVNGSLSYEQYF
v_gene: TRBV19; d_gene: NA; j_gene: TRBJ2-5; abundance: few; CDR3nt: TGTGCCAGTAGTCGGACAAACCAAGAGACCCAGTACTTC; CDR3aa: CASSRTNQETQYF
v_gene: TRBV10-1; d_gene: NA; j_gene: TRBJ1-1; abundance: NA; CDR3nt: TGCGCCAGCAGGAGACTGCCGAACACTGAAGCTTTCTTT; CDR3aa: CASRRLPNTEAFF
v_gene: TRBV7-9; d_gene: TRBD1; j_gene: TRBJ1-5; abundance: NA; CDR3nt: TGTGCCAGCAGCTTTGGGACAGGTTTTATGGGGAATCAGGAGCCCCAGCATTTT; CDR3aa: CASSFGTGFMGNQEPQHF
v_gene: TRBV5-4; d_gene: NA; j_gene: TRBJ1-3; abundance: few; CDR3nt: TGTGCCAGCAGCCCTGGGAGGGGCGCTGGAAACACCATATATTTT; CDR3aa: CASSPGRGAGNTIYF
v_gene: TRBV18; d_gene: NA; j_gene: TRBJ1-1; abundance: NA; CDR3nt: TGTGCCAGCTCACCAAACCCGACAGGGAACACTGAAGCTTTCTTT; CDR3aa: CASSPNPTGNTEAFF
v_gene: TRBV5-1; d_gene: TRBD1; j_gene: TRBJ2-2; abundance: once; CDR3nt: TGCGCCAGCAGCCAGAATCCAGGGGGTAACACCGGGGAGCTGTTTTTT; CDR3aa: CASSQNPGGNTGELFF
v_gene: TRBV7-2; d_gene: NA; j_gene: TRBJ2-7; abundance: NA; CDR3nt: TGTGCCAGCAGCTTAGCCGGGGTCTCCTACGAGCAGTACTTC; CDR3aa: CASSLAGVSYEQYF
v_gene: TRBV7-6; d_gene: TRBD1; j_gene: TRBJ1-2; abundance: NA; CDR3nt: TGTGCCAGCAGCCCGTCAGACAGGGGTAACTATGGCTACACCTTC; CDR3aa: CASSPSDRGNYGYTF
v_gene: TRBV20-1; d_gene: NA; j_gene: TRBJ1-3; abundance: NA; CDR3nt: TGCAGTGCTAGCACAGGAAACACCATATATTTT; CDR3aa: CSASTGNTIYF
v_gene: TRBV30; d_gene: NA; j_gene: TRBJ2-1; abundance: NA; CDR3nt: TGTGCCTGGAGTCGGACATTAAAGTTCTTC; CDR3aa: CAWSRTLKFF
v_gene: TRBV7-9; d_gene: NA; j_gene: TRBJ1-5; abundance: NA; CDR3nt: TGTGCCAGCAGCTTAGACGATCGGGTCCCCAATCAGCCCCAGCATTTT; CDR3aa: CASSLDDRVPNQPQHF
v_gene: TRBV7-2; d_gene: NA; j_gene: TRBJ2-7; abundance: NA; CDR3nt: TGTGCCAGCAGCTTAGTAAGGGGCCGGGACGAGCAGTACTTC; CDR3aa: CASSLVRGRDEQYF
v_gene: TRBV12-2; d_gene: NA; j_gene: TRBJ1-5; abundance: NA; CDR3nt: TGTGCAAGTCGCTACAAGACAGGGCGGCAGCCCCAGCATTTT; CDR3aa: CASRYKTGRQPQHF
v_gene: TRBV30; d_gene: TRBD1; j_gene: TRBJ1-3; abundance: NA; CDR3nt: TGTGCCTGGAGTGCCGGGACAGTCTCTGGAAACACCATATATTTT; CDR3aa: CAWSAGTVSGNTIYF
v_gene: TRBV11-1; d_gene: NA; j_gene: TRBJ1-4; abundance: NA; CDR3nt: TGTGCCAGCAGCCGATCGGGAGCTAATGAAAAACTGTTTTTT; CDR3aa: CASSRSGANEKLFF
v_gene: TRBV7-2; d_gene: TRBD2; j_gene: TRBJ2-1; abundance: NA; CDR3nt: TGTGCCAGCGTAAGCGGGGGGGCCTACAATGAGCAGTTCTTC; CDR3aa: CASVSGGAYNEQFF
v_gene: TRBV28; d_gene: TRBD2; j_gene: TRBJ2-7; abundance: NA; CDR3nt: TGTGCCAGCAGTCCCGGACTAGCGGGAGTAGTCTACGAGCAGTACTTC; CDR3aa: CASSPGLAGVVYEQYF
v_gene: TRBV5-1; d_gene: TRBD1; j_gene: TRBJ1-5; abundance: NA; CDR3nt: TGCGCCAGCAGCTCCGGAAGGACAGGGAGGGAGCCCCAGCATTTT; CDR3aa: CASSSGRTGREPQHF
v_gene: TRBV28; d_gene: TRBD1; j_gene: TRBJ1-3; abundance: NA; CDR3nt: TGTGCCAGCAACGGTAGGGGGACAGGGTCGCACACCATATATTTT; CDR3aa: CASNGRGTGSHTIYF
v_gene: TRBV18; d_gene: NA; j_gene: TRBJ1-1; abundance: NA; CDR3nt: TGTGCCAGCTCACCTACTACAGGGAACACTGAAGCTTTCTTT; CDR3aa: CASSPTTGNTEAFF
v_gene: TRBV5-1; d_gene: TRBD1; j_gene: TRBJ2-6; abundance: NA; CDR3nt: TGCGCCAGCAGCTTGACAGGGGGAGTAACTGGGGCCAACGTCCTGACTTTC; CDR3aa: CASSLTGGVTGANVLTF
v_gene: TRBV7-3; d_gene: NA; j_gene: TRBJ2-6; abundance: NA; CDR3nt: TGTGCCAGCAGCTCACAGGGTGGCGGGGCCAACGTCCTGACTTTC; CDR3aa: CASSSQGGGANVLTF
v_gene: TRBV7-2; d_gene: TRBD2; j_gene: TRBJ2-7; abundance: NA; CDR3nt: TGTGCCAGCAGCTTAACGCAAGGACTAGCGGAAGACTTCTACGAGCAGTACTTC; CDR3aa: CASSLTQGLAEDFYEQYF
v_gene: TRBV19; d_gene: TRBD2; j_gene: TRBJ2-1; abundance: NA; CDR3nt: TGTGCCAGTAGTATCAGAAAGGCTAGCGGGAGTCCCTCCTACAATGAGCAGTTCTTC; CDR3aa: CASSIRKASGSPSYNEQFF
v_gene: TRBV11-2; d_gene: TRBD1; j_gene: TRBJ2-3; abundance: NA; CDR3nt: TGTGCCAGCAGACAGGGGATGGGAGATACGCAGTATTTT; CDR3aa: CASRQGMGDTQYF
v_gene: TRBV7-6; d_gene: TRBD1; j_gene: TRBJ1-4; abundance: NA; CDR3nt: TGTGCCAGCAGCTTAACTGGGACAGGGGGTCCGGAAAAACTGTTTTTT; CDR3aa: CASSLTGTGGPEKLFF
v_gene: TRBV9; d_gene: NA; j_gene: TRBJ1-2; abundance: NA; CDR3nt: TGTGCCAGCAGCGCGACGGGGGACTCCAACTATGGCTACACCTTC; CDR3aa: CASSATGDSNYGYTF
v_gene: TRBV5-6; d_gene: NA; j_gene: TRBJ1-2; abundance: few; CDR3nt: TGTGCCAGCAGCTCCCTCGGCGGGGATGGCTACACCTTC; CDR3aa: CASSSLGGDGYTF